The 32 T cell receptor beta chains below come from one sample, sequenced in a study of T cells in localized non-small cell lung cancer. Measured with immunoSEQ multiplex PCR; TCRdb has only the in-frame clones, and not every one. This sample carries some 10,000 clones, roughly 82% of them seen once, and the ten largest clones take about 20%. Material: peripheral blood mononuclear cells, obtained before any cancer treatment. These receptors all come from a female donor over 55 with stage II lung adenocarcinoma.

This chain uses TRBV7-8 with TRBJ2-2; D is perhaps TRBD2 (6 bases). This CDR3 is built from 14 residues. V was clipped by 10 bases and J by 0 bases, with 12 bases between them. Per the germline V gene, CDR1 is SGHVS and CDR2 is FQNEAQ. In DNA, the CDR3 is TGTGCCACTACATGGGGGGCGAACACCGGGGAGCTGTTTTTT. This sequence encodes CATTWGANTGELFF.

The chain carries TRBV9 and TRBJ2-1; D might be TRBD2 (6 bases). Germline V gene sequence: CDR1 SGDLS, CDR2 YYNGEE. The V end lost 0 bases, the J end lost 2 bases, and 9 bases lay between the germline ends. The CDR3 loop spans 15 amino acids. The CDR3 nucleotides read TGTGCCAGCAGCGTAGCCGGGGGAACCTACAATGAGCAGTTCTTC. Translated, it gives CASSVAGGTYNEQFF.

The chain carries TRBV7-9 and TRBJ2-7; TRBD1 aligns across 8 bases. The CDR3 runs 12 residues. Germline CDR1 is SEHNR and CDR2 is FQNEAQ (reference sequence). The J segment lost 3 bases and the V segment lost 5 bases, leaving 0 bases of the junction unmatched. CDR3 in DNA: TGTGCCAGCAGCGGGACAGGCTACGAGCAGTACGTC. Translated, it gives CASSGTGYEQYV.

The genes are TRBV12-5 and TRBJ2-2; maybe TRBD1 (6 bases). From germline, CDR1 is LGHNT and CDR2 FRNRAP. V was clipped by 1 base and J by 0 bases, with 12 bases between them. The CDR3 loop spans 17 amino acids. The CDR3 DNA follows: TGTGCTAGTGGTTTGGGCTCCGGGACAACGAACACCGGGGAGCTGTTTTTT. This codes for CASGLGSGTTNTGELFF.

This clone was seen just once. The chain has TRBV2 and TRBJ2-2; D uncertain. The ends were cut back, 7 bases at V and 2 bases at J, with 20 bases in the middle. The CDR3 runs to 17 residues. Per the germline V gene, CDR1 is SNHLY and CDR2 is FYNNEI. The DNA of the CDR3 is TGTGCCAGCAATACACCCGGGTCGTCCACAAACACCGGGGAGCTGTTTTTT. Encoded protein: CASNTPGSSTNTGELFF.

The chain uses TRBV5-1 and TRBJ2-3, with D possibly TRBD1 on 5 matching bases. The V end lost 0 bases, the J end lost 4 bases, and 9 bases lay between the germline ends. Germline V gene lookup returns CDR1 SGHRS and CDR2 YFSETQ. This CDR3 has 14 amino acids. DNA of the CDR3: TGCGCCAGCAGCTTGGGGCAGGGCGCAGATACGCAGTATTTT. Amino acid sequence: CASSLGQGADTQYF.

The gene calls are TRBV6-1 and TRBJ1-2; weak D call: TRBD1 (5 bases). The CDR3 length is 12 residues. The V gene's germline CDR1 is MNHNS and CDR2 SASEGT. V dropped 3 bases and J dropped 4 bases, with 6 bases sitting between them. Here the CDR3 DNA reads TGTGCCAGCAGTGAGGGGCTCTATGGCTACACCTTC. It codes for CASSEGLYGYTF.

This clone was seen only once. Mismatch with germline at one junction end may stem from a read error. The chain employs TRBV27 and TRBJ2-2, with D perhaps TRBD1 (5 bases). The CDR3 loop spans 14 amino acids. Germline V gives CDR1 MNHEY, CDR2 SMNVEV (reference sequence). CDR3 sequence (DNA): TGTGCCGGCAGTTTTTTAAGGGGTACCGGGGAGCTGTTTTTT. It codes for CAGSFLRGTGELFF.

The CDR3 is CASREFRGNYGYTF. In DNA form, the CDR3 reads TGTGCCAGCAGGGAATTCAGGGGTAACTATGGCTACACCTTC. The rearrangement joins TRBV28 to TRBJ1-2; D perhaps matches TRBD1 (6 bases). Germline V gene lookup returns CDR1 MDHEN and CDR2 SYDVKM. The CDR3 contains 14 residues. V dropped 6 bases and J dropped 1 base, with 12 bases sitting between them.

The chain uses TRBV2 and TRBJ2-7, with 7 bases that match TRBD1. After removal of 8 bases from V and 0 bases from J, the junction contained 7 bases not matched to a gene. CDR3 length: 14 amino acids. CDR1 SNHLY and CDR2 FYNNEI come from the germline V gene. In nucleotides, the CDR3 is TGTGCCAGCGGAAGCCGGGACAGCTCCTACGAGCAGTACTTC. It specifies CASGSRDSSYEQYF.

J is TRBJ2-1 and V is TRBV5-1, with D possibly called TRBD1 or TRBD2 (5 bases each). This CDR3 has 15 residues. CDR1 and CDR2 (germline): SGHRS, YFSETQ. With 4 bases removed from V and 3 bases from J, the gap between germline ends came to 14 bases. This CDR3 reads CASSGGTGFYNEQFF. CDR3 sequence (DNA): TGCGCCAGCAGCGGGGGTACAGGTTTCTACAATGAGCAGTTCTTC.

In DNA form, the CDR3 reads TGTGCCAGCAGCGTCGGACAGGCATACGAGCAGTACTTC. Translation: CASSVGQAYEQYF. The V gene is TRBV7-3, the J gene TRBJ2-7; 7 bases agree with TRBD1. The CDR3 runs to 13 residues. The trim removed 5 bases at V and 4 bases at J, leaving 5 bases unmatched. From germline, CDR1 is SGHTA and CDR2 FQGTGA.

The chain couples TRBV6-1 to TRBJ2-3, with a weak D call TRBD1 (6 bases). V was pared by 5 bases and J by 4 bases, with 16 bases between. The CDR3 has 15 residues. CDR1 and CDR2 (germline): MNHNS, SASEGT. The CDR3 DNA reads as TGTGCCAGCAGTAGAACCTCGAGGGGGTCAGATACGCAGTATTTT. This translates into CASSRTSRGSDTQYF.

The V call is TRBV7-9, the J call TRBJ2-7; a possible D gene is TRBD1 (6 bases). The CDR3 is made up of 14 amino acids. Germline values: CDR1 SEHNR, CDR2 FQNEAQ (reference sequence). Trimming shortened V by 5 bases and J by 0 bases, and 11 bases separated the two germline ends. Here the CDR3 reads CASSRQASSYEQYF. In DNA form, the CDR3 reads TGTGCCAGCAGCCGACAGGCAAGCTCCTACGAGCAGTACTTC.

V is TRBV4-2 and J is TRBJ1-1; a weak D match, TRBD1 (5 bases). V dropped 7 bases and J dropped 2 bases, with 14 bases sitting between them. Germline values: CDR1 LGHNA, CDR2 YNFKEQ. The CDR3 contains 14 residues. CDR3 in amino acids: CASTYLQGNTEAFF. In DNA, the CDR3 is TGTGCCAGCACCTACCTCCAGGGTAACACTGAAGCTTTCTTT.

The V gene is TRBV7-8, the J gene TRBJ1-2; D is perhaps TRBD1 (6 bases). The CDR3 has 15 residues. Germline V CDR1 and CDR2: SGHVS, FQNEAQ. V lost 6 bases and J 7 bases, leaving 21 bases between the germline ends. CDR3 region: CASSSTAGGLGGYTF. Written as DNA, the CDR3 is TGTGCCAGCAGTTCTACCGCGGGGGGCCTCGGTGGCTACACCTTC.

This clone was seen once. The chain's CDR3 is CASSIRWDNSPLHF. The CDR3 DNA sequence: TGTGCCAGTAGTATTCGATGGGATAATTCACCCCTCCACTTT. The V call is TRBV19, the J call TRBJ1-6; no definite D call. V was cut by 3 bases and J by 5 bases, with 8 bases left in between. Per the germline V gene, CDR1 is LNHDA and CDR2 is SQIVND (reference sequence). This CDR3 has 14 residues.

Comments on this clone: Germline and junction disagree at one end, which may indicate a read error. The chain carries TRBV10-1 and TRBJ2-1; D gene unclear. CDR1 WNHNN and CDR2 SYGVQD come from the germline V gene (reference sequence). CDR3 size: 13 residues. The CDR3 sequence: CASSESVWASKVF. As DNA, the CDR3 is TGCGCCAGCAGTGAGTCGGTCTGGGCAAGTAAGGTCTTC.

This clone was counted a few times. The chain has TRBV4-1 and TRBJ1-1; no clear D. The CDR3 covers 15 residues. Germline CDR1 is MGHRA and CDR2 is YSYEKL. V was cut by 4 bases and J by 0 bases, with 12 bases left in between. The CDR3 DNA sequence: TGCGCCAGCAGCCTCGCGGGAGGAATGAACACTGAAGCTTTCTTT. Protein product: CASSLAGGMNTEAFF.

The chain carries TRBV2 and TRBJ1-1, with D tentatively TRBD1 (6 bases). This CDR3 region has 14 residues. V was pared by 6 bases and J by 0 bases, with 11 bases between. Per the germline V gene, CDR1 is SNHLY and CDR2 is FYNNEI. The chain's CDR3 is CASRQGWMNTEAFF. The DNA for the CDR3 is TGTGCCAGCAGACAGGGTTGGATGAACACTGAAGCTTTCTTT.

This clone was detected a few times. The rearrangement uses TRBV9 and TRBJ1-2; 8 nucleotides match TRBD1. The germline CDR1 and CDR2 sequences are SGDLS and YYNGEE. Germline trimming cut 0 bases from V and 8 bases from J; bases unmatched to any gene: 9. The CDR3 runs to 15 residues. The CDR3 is CASSVVGDRGRGYTF. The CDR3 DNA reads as TGTGCCAGCAGCGTAGTGGGTGACAGGGGCAGGGGCTACACCTTC.

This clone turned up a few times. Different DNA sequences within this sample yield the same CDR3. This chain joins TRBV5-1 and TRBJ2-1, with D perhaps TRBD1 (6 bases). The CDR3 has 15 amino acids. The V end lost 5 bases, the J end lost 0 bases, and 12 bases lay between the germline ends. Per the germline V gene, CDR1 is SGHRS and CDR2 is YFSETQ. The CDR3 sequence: CASRLTGSSYNEQFF. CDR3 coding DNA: TGCGCCAGCAGGTTAACAGGGAGCTCCTACAATGAGCAGTTCTTC.

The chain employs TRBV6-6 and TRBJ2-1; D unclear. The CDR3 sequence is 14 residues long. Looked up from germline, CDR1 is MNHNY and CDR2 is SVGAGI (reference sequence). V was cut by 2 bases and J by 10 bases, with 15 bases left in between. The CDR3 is CASSYASPTSEQFF. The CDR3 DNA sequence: TGTGCCAGCAGTTACGCCTCCCCAACCAGCGAGCAGTTCTTC.

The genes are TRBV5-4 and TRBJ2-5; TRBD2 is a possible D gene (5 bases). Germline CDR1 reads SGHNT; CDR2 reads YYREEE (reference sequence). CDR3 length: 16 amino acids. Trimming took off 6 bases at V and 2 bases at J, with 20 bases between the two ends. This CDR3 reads CASTPRRRASQETQYF. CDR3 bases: TGTGCCAGCACCCCCCGGAGGAGAGCTTCTCAAGAGACCCAGTACTTC. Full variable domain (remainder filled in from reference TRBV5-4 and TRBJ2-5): ETGVTQSPTHLIKTRGQQVTLRCSSQSGHNTVSWYQQALGQGPQFIFQYYREEENGRGNFPPRFSGLQFPNYSSELNVNALELDDSALYLCASTPRRRASQETQYFGPGTRLLVL.

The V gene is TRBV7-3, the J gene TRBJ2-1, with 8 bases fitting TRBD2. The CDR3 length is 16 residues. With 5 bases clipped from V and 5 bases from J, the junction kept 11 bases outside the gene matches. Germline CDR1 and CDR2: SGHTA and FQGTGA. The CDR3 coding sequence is TGTGCCAGCAGCCCTTACCAGCGGGGGCCAAACAATGAGCAGTTCTTC. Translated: CASSPYQRGPNNEQFF.

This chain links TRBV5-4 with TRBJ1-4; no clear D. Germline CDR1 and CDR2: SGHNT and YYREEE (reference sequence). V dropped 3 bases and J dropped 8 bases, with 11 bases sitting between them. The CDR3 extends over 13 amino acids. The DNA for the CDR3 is TGTGCCAGCAGCTCGGCGGGAGAAGAAAAACTGTTTTTT. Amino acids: CASSSAGEEKLFF.

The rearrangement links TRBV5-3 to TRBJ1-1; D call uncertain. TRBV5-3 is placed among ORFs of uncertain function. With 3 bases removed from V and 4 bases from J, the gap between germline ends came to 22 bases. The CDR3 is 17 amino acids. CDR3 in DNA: TGTGCCAGAAGCTCTATACGGACCGGCCACGAGTTCACTGAAGCTTTCTTT. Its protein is CARSSIRTGHEFTEAFF.

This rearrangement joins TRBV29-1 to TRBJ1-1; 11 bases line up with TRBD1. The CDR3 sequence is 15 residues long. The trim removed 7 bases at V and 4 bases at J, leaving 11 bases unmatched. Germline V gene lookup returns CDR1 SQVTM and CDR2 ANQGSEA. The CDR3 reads CSGGQGAKSGTEAFF. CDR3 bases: TGCAGCGGCGGACAGGGGGCGAAGTCAGGCACTGAAGCTTTCTTT.

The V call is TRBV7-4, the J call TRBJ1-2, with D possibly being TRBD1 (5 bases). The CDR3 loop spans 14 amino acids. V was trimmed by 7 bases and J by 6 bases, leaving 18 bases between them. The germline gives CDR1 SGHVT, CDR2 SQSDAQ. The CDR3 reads CASTRTPGGDGYTF. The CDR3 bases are TGTGCCAGCACCCGTACCCCGGGGGGGGATGGCTACACCTTC.

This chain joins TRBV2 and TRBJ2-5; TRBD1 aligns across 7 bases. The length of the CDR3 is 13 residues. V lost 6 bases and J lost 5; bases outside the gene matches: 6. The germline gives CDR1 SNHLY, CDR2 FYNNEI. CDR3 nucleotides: TGTGCCAGCAGCGACAGGGTCGTGGAGACCCAGTACTTC. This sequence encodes CASSDRVVETQYF.

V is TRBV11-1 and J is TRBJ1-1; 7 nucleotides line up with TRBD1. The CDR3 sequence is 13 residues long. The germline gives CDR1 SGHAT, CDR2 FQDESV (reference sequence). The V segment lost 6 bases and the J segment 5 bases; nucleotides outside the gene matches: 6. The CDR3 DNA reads TGTGCCAGCAGTAGGACAGGCGGAACTGAAGCTTTCTTT. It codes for CASSRTGGTEAFF.

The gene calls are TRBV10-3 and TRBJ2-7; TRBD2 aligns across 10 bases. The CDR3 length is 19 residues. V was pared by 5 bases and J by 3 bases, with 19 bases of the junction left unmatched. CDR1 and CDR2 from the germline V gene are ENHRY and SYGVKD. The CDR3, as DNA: TGTGCCATCAGTAGACCCCGGACGGCTAGCGGGGGTAGCTTCTACGAGCAGTACTTC. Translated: CAISRPRTASGGSFYEQYF.